This T cell receptor (beta chain) was retrieved from a study of cytomegalovirus exposure and HLA in healthy donors (dated 2017 in TCRdb). About the full investigation: An earlier analysis of about 530 of the donors reported approximately 260 Gb of sequence data and 117 million unique TCR beta sequences obtained from around 170 million T cells. Roughly 290 gigabases of sequencing data and 70 million to 100 million unique TCR sequences made up an early release that covered 500 to 650 HLA-typed donors. The genetic ancestry cluster associated with self-reported Caucasian donors included over 80% of the 398 genotyped donors. The study aimed to test whether signatures of past pathogen exposure could be identified by cataloging public T cell receptors. The study used immunosequencing to profile the T cell repertoires of approximately 650 subjects and linked those repertoires to cytomegalovirus serostatus. Along with the roughly 670-subject first cohort, a separate validation cohort of over a hundred different subjects was used. To predict cytomegalovirus infection status, the study brought together high-throughput TCR immunosequencing, statistical association of individual TCRs with disease status, and machine learning. A later analysis re-examined previously published TCR beta repertoires from around 670 donors and added high-resolution HLA genotyping to investigate patterns of TCR occurrence. The later analysis used no new phenotypic data to find candidate immune exposures, relying instead on TCR beta sequences and their occurrence across donors. In an earlier analysis of a few hundred of the donors, high-throughput TCR beta sequencing was used to judge whether each TCR beta V gene segment behaved as functional or pseudogenic. Donor age, sex, ethnicity and CMV serostatus were compiled together with the repertoire data. A later genetic analysis used genome-wide SNP genotypes for about 55% of the 666 donors, treating that subset as a discovery cohort. All discovery cohort repertoires had been generated on a single sequencing platform. HLA typing covered class I and class II loci at four-digit resolution. Typing coverage varied by locus: about 629-630 donors for A, B, C, DRB1 and DQB1; approximately 500 for DQA1; 606 for DPA1; under 490 for DPB1. Four to six DR-DQ haplotypes were handled as single units for association and clustering, since linkage in the cohort was strong. Among roughly 400 genotyped donors of the cohort, an average of approximately 220,000 unique TCR beta nucleotide sequences was sequenced per donor, of which roughly 18% were non-productive.

The library was built by means of the immunoSEQ multiplex PCR assay. A mixture of 60 forward primers for TCR Vbeta segments and 13 reverse primers for TCR Jbeta segments was used in the multiplex PCR. The CDR3 region of rearranged TCR beta genes was amplified from genomic DNA with a multiplex PCR assay. The Illumina HiSeq System was used to sequence the amplified TCR beta libraries as 87-base-pair reads. As for the original processing: Across the 666 repertoires, a later analysis counted approximately 83 million unique TCR beta chains, 9.5 million to 13 million of which were shared by at least two donors. Raw reads were error-corrected and collapsed into unique sequences with a nearest-neighbor algorithm that merged closely related sequences to remove PCR and sequencing errors. To assign V, D and J gene segments, CDR3 sequences were aligned to IMGT reference sequences. For a sequence to be retained, a match of at least six nucleotides was required to both a V gene segment and a J gene segment. A rearrangement was called productive if the CDR3 had no stop codons and remained in frame with V and J, and every other rearrangement was called non-productive. Following IMGT convention, CDR3 was defined as the stretch from the second conserved V-encoded cysteine up to the conserved J-encoded phenylalanine. In an earlier analysis of around 540 of the donors, sequences lacking an unambiguous match to a single V gene segment were excluded. In an earlier analysis of approximately 610 of the donors, V segments were called functional above 56.7% productive rearrangements and were called segregating when the between-donor standard deviation exceeded 5%. A statistical classification framework was developed to diagnose cytomegalovirus status using the catalog of TCR beta chain sequences. A later analysis assigned V and J genes by comparing TCR nucleotide sequences with IMGT/GENE-DB human TR gene sequences. Using the TCRdist pipeline, a later analysis assigned CDR3 sequences along with most-parsimonious VDJ recombination scenarios. In a later analysis, each TCR beta chain was defined by its CDR3 amino acid sequence together with its V-gene family, and reads lacking a unique V-gene family were excluded. A later analysis removed 550 to 650 highly shared, low-generation-probability nucleotide sequences to deal with suspected cross-contamination and a sequencing artifact. In a later analysis, a clonal expansion index was calculated for each public chain from normalized within-repertoire ranks of inferred template counts. In a later analysis, generation probabilities were computed with a VDJ recombination model fitted to out-of-frame rearrangements, and the resulting probabilities were checked against IGoR. A later analysis scored TCR-TCR, TCR-HLA and TCR-CMV co-occurrence with hypergeometric tests, applying a repertoire-size bias correction to TCR pairs. To estimate false discovery rates, a later analysis permuted the HLA or CMV assignments 20 times. A later analysis grouped co-occurring TCRs with DBSCAN, adding TCRdist sequence similarity when clustering within HLA-allele-positive subsets. Co-occurrence clustering excluded repertoires with fewer than 30,000 or more than 120,000 public chains, plus five with anomalous nucleotide sharing. TCRdb took over this immuneACCESS table, retaining in-frame rearrangements with V and J assigned. Such tables are incomplete; in checked studies, under half of the missing clones stem from an unresolved V gene, and the remainder is unexplained. V, J and clone size are taken as reported in that table, and D and trimming were inferred from the DNA itself. The sample table shows some 110,000 clones, and approximately 85% are seen once. 1.5% to 2% of the sample is held by the ten biggest clonotypes.

The cohort consisted of approximately 670 healthy bone marrow donors. All cohort members were sampled while nominally healthy, although unrecorded immune exposures were likely present. The donor tested CMV seronegative, placing the donor among the 300 to 450 seronegative members of the cohort. Every donor gave a peripheral blood sample, and the peripheral blood mononuclear cells from that sample were used for TCR beta sequencing. Genomic DNA was extracted from the blood cell samples with the Qiagen DNeasy Blood Extraction Kit. Its CDR3 holds 13 amino acids, cysteine through phenylalanine. Just CDR3 DNA is preserved here, 39 bases in frame from base 1. Broad study findings and their caveats: In a later analysis, HLA-associated TCR beta chains showed more clonal expansion and lower generation probabilities than non-associated chains that were equally common. A later analysis reported that several top co-occurrence clusters appeared linked to parvovirus B19, influenza, CMV and Epstein-Barr virus. An association between a missense DCLRE1C variant and V-gene and J-gene trimming of TCR beta chains was found in a later genetic analysis and replicated in an independent cohort. A total of roughly 160 TCR beta chains were listed by the study as associated with cytomegalovirus. A later analysis associated 15,000 or so TCR beta sequences with specific HLA alleles at a false discovery rate of 0.05. Most CMV-associated TCR beta chains appeared to be HLA-restricted in a later analysis, and the HLA associations seemed to be driven largely by CMV exposure. Because counts were too low, 15 to 20 rarely observed V segments, including chromosome 9 orphons, were excluded from the earlier analysis of some 540 of the donors. For the cohort, immune exposure information was limited to CMV serostatus. Correlated functional status among segregating V segments might be attributable to linkage disequilibrium, but an unknown experimental factor could not be ruled out. The sequencing pipeline was judged likely to have produced a cluster of highly shared sequence variants as a technical artifact. In an earlier analysis of approximately 600 of the donors, most TCR beta V segments were observed in productive rearrangements about 90% or about 30% of the time, broadly matching IMGT annotations. When HLA alleles, especially DR and DQ, strongly co-occurred, TCR associations were difficult to assign to individual alleles. Roughly uniform sequencing depth across donors was assumed in presence/absence analyses, although this assumption may not hold. The cohort was sequenced for TCR beta chains only, and without alpha or paired-chain data the features that could be detected were limited. The classifier was reported to diagnose cytomegalovirus status with high specificity and sensitivity in both the original cohort and the validation cohort. According to a later analysis, TCR association rates differed among HLA loci, with DRB1 alleles showing the most associated TCRs and HLA-C alleles showing the fewest. Some IMGT-functional V segments, including TRBV6-2 and TRBV6-3, could not be told apart with the 87-base-pair reads, so those segments were excluded. A further reported finding was that TCR beta sequences accurately predicted the HLA-A and HLA-B alleles for most subjects in the first cohort. According to the authors, the approach could potentially be generalized to other disease states and immunological phenotypes. Compared with the approximately 700-donor mean, donors in an Asian-associated ancestry cluster had fewer N-insertions in productive TCRs, according to a later genetic analysis. Because HLA typing was unavailable for some donors at each locus, only the typed subset was used in association tests. A few of the identified cytomegalovirus-associated TCR beta chains were confirmed in vitro to be specific for cytomegalovirus antigens. While some public TCRs were present in many individuals, most TCR sequences turned up only very rarely across donors.

On this clone itself: The antigen it recognizes is unknown. It has no much larger one-base neighbor in the sample; base qualities were not kept.

The chain is encoded by TRBV21-1 joined to TRBJ2-3; the table's D call, TRBD2, has no DNA check behind it. TRBV21-1 is a documented pseudogene. Input material: PBMCs. The TCR comes from a middle-aged man in good health and CMV-seronegative. Read as DNA, the sequence is TGTGCCAGCAGCAAAGTTAATCGGGATACGCAGTATTTT. Its translation reads: CASSKVNRDTQYF.